A single T cell receptor beta chain is shown here with its context. Its antigen is as yet unknown. The trim removed 0 bases at V and 9 bases at J, leaving 9 bases unmatched. Germline V gene lookup returns CDR1 SGDLS and CDR2 YYNGEE. This CDR3 is 15 amino acids long. Once RNA had been extracted, it was reverse transcribed into cDNA to act as the sequencing template. Produced via immunoSEQ multiplex PCR; TCRdb's table is partial and in-frame only. The sample lists fewer than 250,000 clones, roughly two fifths occurring once. The sample comes from a study of CD8+ T cells in alopecia areata. The overall study: Treatment of the treated patients consisted of oral tofacitinib, 5 to 10 mg twice daily.

General study points: Relative to normal scalp, lesional scalp, especially alopecia totalis/universalis, showed higher clonality. Tofacitinib significantly brought down scalp clonality and expanded CD8+ clones among top 100.

Noted treatment: oral pan-JAK inhibitor, 5-10 mg twice daily. This receptor was obtained from a human donor with alopecia areata. This sample comprised CD4+ T cells sorted from blood, obtained between weeks 30 and 35, from a patient treated with tofacitinib. The chain is built from TRBV9 and TRBJ2-1; TRBD2 agrees at 7 bases. CDR3 loop: CASSVVAGVGGEQFF. CDR3 in DNA: TGTGCCAGCAGCGTAGTCGCGGGAGTGGGTGGTGAGCAGTTCTTC.